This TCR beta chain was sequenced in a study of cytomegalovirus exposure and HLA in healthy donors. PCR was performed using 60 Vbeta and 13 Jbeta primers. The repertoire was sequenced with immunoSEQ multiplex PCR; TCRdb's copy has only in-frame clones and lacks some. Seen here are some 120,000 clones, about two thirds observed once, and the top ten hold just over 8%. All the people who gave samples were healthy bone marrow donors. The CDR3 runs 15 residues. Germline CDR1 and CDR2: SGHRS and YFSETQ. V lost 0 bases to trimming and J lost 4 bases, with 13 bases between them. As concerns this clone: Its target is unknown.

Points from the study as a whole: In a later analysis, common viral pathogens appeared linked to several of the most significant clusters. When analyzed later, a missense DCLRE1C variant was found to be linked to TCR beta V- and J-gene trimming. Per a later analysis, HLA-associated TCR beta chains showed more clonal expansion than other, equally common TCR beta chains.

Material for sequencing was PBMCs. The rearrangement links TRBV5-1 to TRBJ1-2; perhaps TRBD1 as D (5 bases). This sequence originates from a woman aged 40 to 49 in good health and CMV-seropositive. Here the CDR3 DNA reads TGCGCCAGCAGCTTGGCTGGCGGAGACAGCTATGGCTACACCTTC. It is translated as CASSLAGGDSYGYTF. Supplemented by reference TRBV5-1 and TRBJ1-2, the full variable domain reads KAGVTQTPRYLIKTRGQQVTLSCSPISGHRSVSWYQQTPGQGLQFLFEYFSETQRNKGNFPGRFSGRQFSNSRSEMNVSTLELGDSALYLCASSLAGGDSYGYTFGSGTRLTVV.